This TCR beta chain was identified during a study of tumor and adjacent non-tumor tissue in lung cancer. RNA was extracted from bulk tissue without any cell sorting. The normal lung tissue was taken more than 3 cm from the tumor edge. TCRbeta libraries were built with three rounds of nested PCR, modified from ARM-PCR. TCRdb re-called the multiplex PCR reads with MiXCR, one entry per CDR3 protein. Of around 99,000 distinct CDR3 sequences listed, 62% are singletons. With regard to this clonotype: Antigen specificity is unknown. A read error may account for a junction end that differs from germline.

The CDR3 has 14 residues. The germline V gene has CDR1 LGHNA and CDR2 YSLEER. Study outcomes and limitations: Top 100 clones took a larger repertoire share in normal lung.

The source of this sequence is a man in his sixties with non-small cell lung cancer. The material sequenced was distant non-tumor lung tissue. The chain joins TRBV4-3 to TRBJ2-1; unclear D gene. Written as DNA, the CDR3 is TGCGCCAGCATCCAAGAAGAGGACTACAATGAGCAGTTCTTC. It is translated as CASIQEEDYNEQFF.